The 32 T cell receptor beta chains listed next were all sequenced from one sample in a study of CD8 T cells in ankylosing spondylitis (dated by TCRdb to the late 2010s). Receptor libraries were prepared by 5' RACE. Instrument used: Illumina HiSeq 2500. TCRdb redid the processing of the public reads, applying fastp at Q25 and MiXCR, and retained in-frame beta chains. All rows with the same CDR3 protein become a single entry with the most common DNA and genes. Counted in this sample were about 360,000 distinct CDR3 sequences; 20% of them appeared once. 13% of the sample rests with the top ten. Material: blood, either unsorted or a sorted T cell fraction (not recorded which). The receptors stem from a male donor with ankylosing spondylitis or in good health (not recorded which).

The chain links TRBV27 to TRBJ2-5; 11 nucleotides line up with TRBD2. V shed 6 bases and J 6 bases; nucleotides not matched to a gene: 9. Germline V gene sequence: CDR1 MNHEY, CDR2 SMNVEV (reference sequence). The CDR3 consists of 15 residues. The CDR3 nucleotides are TGTGCCAGCAGAGGACTAGCGGGTACCCGGCAGACCCAGTACTTC. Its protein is CASRGLAGTRQTQYF.

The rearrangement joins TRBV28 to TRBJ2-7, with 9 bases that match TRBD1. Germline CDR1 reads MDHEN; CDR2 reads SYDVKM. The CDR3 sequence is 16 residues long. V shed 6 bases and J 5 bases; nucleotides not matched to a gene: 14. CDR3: CASSLIGTGYSHEQYF. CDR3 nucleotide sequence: TGTGCCAGCAGCCTCATCGGGACAGGGTATTCCCACGAGCAGTACTTC.

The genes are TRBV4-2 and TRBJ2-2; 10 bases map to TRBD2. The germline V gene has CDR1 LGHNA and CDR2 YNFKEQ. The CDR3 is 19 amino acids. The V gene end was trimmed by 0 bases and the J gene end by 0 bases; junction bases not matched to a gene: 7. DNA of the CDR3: TGTGCCAGCAGCCAAGATGGGCTAGCGGGGGCTACGAACACCGGGGAGCTGTTTTTT. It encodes CASSQDGLAGATNTGELFF.

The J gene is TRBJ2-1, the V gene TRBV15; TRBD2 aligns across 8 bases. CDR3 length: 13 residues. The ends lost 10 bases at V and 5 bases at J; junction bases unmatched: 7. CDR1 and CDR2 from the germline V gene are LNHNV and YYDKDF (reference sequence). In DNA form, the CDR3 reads TGTGCCATCGGGGGGGGCCTGCACAATGAGCAGTTCTTC. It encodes CAIGGGLHNEQFF.

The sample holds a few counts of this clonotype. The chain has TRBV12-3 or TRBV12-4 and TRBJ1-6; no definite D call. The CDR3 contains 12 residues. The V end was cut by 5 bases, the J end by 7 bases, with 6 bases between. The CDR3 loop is CASSILNSPLHF. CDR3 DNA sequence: TGTGCCAGCAGTATCCTCAATTCACCCCTCCACTTT.

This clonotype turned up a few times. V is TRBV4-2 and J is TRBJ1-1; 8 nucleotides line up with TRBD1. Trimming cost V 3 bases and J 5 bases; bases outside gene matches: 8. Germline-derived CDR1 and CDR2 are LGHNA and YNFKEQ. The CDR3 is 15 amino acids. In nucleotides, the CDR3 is TGTGCCAGCAGCCAGATGACAGGGGAGAGGACTGAAGCTTTCTTT. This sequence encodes CASSQMTGERTEAFF.

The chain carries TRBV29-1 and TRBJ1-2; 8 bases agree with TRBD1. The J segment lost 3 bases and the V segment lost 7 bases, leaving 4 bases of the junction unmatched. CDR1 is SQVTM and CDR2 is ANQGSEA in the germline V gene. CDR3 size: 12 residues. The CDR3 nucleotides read TGCAGCGGACAGGGGCCCGACTATGGCTACACCTTC. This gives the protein CSGQGPDYGYTF. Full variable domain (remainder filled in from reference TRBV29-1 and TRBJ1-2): SAVISQKPSRDICQRGTSLTIQCQVDSQVTMMFWYRQQPGQSLTLIATANQGSEATYESGFVIDKFPISRPNLTFSTLTVSNMSPEDSSIYLCSGQGPDYGYTFGSGTRLTVV.

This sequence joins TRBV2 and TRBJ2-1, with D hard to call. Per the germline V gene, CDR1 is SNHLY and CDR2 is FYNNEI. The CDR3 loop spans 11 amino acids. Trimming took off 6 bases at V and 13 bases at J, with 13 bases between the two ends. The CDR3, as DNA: TGTGCCAGCAGGACACGGCTAGACCAGTTCTTC. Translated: CASRTRLDQFF.

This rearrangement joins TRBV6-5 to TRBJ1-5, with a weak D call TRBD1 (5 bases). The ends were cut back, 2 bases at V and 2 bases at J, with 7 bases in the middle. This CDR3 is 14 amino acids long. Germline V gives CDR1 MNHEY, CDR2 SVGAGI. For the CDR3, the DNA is TGTGCCAGCAGTTACGTGGGGGGCAATCAGCCCCAGCATTTT. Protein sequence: CASSYVGGNQPQHF.

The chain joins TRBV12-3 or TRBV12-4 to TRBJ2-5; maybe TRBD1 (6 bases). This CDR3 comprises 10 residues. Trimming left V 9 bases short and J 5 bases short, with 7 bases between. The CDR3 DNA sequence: TGTGCCAGTCAGGGGGAGACCCAGTACTTC. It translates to CASQGETQYF.

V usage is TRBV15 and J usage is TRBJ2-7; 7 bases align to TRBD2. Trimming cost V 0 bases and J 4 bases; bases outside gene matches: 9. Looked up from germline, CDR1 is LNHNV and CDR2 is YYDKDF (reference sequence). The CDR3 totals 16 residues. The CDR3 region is CATSRDFAGDPYEQYF. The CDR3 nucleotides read TGTGCCACCAGCAGAGATTTCGCGGGGGATCCATACGAGCAGTACTTC.

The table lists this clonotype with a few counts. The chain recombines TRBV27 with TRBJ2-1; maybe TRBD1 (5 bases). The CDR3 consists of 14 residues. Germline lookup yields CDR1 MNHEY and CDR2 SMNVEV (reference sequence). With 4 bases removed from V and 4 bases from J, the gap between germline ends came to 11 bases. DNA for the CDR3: TGTGCCAGCAGTTCAGGGATGGGGTACAATGAGCAGTTCTTC. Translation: CASSSGMGYNEQFF.

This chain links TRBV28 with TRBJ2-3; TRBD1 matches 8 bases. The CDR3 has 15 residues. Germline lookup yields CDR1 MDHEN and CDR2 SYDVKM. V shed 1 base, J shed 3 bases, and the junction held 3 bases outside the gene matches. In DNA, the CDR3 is TGTGCCAGCAGTTTATTTGGACAGGGTACAGATACGCAGTATTTT. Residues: CASSLFGQGTDTQYF.

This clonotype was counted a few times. CDR3 sequence (DNA): TGCAGCGTTGAATTGCAGGGGATTGACTATGGCTACACCTTC. It codes for CSVELQGIDYGYTF. This rearrangement joins TRBV29-1 to TRBJ1-2, with D perhaps TRBD1 (6 bases). Germline CDR1 and CDR2: SQVTM and ANQGSEA. The V end lost 2 bases, the J end lost 3 bases, and 13 bases lay between the germline ends. CDR3 size: 14 residues. The entire variable domain, with the rest obtained from reference TRBV29-1 and TRBJ1-2, is as follows: SAVISQKPSRDICQRGTSLTIQCQVDSQVTMMFWYRQQPGQSLTLIATANQGSEATYESGFVIDKFPISRPNLTFSTLTVSNMSPEDSSIYLCSVELQGIDYGYTFGSGTRLTVV.

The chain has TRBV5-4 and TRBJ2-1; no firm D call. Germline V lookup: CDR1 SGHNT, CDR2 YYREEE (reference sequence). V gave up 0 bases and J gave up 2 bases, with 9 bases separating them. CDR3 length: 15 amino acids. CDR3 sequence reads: CASSLDQAPYNEQFF. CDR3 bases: TGTGCCAGCAGCTTGGATCAAGCCCCCTACAATGAGCAGTTCTTC. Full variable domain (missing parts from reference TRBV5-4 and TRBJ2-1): ETGVTQSPTHLIKTRGQQVTLRCSSQSGHNTVSWYQQALGQGPQFIFQYYREEENGRGNFPPRFSGLQFPNYSSELNVNALELDDSALYLCASSLDQAPYNEQFFGPGTRLTVL.

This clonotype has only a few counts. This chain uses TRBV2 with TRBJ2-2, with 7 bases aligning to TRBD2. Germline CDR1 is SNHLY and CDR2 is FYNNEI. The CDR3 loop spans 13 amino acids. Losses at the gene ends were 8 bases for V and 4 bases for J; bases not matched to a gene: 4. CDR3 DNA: TGTGCCAGCTGGGGGGGGACCACCGGGGAGCTGTTTTTT. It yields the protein CASWGGTTGELFF.

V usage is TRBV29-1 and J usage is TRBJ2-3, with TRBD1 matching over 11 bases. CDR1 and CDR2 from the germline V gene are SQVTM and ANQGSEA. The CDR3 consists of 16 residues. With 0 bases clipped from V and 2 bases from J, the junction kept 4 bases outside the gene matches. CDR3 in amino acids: CSVEEGTGGATDTQYF. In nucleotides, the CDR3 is TGCAGCGTTGAAGAGGGGACAGGGGGGGCCACAGATACGCAGTATTTT.

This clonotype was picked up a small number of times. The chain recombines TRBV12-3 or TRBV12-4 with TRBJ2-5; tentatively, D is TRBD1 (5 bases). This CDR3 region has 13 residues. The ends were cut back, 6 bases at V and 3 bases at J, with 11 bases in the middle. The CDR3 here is CASRDSLKETQYF. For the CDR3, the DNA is TGTGCCAGCAGAGACAGTTTAAAAGAGACCCAGTACTTC.

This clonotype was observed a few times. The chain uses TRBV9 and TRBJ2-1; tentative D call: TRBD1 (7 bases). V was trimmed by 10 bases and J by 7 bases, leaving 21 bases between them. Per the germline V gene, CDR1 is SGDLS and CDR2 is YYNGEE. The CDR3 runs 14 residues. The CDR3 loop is CAAGAGGSGNEQFF. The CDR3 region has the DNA TGTGCCGCTGGGGCAGGGGGGTCTGGGAATGAGCAGTTCTTC.

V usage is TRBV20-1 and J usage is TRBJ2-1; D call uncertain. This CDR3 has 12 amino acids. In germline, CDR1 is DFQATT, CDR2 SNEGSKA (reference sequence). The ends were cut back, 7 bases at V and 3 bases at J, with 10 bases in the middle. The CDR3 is CSGQSDYNEQFF. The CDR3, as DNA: TGCAGTGGCCAATCTGACTACAATGAGCAGTTCTTC.

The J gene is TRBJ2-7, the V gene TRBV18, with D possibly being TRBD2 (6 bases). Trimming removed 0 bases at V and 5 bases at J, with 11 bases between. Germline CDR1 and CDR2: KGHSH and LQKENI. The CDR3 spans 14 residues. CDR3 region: CASSPPGGPDEQYF. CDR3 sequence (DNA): TGTGCCAGCTCACCACCGGGGGGACCCGACGAGCAGTACTTC. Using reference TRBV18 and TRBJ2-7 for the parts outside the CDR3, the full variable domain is NAGVMQNPRHLVRRRGQEARLRCSPMKGHSHVYWYRQLPEEGLKFMVYLQKENIIDESGMPKERFSAEFPKEGPSILRIQQVVRGDSAAYFCASSPPGGPDEQYFGPGTRLTVT.

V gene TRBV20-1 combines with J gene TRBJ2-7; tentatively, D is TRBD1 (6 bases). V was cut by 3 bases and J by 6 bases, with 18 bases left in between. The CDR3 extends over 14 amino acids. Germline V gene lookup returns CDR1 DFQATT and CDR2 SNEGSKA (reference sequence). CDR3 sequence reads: CSASVVNRAGEQYF. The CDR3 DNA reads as TGCAGTGCTAGCGTCGTTAACAGGGCGGGCGAGCAGTACTTC.

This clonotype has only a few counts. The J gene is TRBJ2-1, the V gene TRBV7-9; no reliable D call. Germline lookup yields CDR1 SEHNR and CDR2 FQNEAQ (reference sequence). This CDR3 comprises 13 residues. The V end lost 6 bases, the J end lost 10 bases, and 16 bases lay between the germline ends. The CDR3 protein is CASRPFEWAEQFF. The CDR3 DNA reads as TGTGCCAGCAGACCCTTCGAGTGGGCGGAGCAGTTCTTC.

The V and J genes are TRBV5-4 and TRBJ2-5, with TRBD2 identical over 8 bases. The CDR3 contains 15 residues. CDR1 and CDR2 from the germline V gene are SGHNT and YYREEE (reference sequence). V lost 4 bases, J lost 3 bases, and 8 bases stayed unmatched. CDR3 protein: CASSPREAGEETQYF. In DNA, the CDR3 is TGTGCCAGCAGCCCCCGGGAAGCGGGGGAAGAGACCCAGTACTTC.

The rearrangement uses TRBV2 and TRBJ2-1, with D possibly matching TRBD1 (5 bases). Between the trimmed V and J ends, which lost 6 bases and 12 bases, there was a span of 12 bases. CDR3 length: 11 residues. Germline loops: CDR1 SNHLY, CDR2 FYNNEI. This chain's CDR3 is CASRPGIGQFF. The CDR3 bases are TGTGCCAGCAGACCAGGGATTGGGCAGTTCTTC.

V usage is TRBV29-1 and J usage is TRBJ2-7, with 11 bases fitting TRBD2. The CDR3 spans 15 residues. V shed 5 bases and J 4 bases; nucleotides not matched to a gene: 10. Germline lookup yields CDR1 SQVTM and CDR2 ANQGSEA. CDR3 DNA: TGCAGCGTTTCTATCAGCCTAGCGGGGGGTTACGAGCAGTACTTC. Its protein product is CSVSISLAGGYEQYF.

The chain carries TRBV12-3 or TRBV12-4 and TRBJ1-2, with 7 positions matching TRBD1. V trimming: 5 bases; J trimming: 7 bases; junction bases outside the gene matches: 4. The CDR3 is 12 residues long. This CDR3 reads CASSHDRVGYTF. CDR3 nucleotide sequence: TGTGCCAGCAGTCACGACAGGGTTGGCTACACCTTC.

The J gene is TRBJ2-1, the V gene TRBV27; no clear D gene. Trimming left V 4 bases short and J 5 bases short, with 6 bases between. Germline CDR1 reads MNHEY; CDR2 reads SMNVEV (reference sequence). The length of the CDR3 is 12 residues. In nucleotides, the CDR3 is TGTGCCAGCAGTTCACCACACAATGAGCAGTTCTTC. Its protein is CASSSPHNEQFF.

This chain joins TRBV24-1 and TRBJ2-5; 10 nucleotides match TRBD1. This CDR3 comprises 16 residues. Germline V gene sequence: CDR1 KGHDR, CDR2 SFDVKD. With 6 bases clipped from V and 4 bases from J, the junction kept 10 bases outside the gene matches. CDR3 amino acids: CATSLSPGQGSETQYF. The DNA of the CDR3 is TGTGCCACCAGTCTATCACCGGGACAGGGGTCAGAGACCCAGTACTTC.

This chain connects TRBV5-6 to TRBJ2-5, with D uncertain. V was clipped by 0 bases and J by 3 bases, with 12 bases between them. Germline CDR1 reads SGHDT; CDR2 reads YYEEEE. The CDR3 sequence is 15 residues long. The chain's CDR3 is CASSLEEMAEETQYF. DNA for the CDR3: TGTGCCAGCAGCTTGGAGGAGATGGCGGAAGAGACCCAGTACTTC.

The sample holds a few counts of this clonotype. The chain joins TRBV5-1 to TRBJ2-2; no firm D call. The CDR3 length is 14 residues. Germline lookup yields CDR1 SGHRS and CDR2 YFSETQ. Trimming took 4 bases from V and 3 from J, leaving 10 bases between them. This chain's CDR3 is CASSPLLDTGELFF. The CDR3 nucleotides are TGCGCCAGCAGCCCCCTCTTGGACACCGGGGAGCTGTTTTTT.

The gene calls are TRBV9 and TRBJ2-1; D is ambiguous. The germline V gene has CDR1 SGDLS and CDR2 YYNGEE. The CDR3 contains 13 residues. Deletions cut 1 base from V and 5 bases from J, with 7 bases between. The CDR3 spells CASSVRIHNEQFF. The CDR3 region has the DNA TGTGCCAGCAGCGTAAGGATCCACAATGAGCAGTTCTTC.